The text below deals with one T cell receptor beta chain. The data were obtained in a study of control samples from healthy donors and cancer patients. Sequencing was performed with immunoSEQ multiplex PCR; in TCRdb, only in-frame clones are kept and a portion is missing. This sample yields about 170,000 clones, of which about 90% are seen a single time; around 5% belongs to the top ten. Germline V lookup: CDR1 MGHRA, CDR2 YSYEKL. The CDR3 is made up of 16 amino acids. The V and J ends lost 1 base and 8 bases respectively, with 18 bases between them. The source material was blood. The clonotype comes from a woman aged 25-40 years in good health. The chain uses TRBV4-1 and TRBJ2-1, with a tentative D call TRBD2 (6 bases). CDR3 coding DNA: TGCGCCAGCAGCCAAGCAGCGGGCCTACGGGGCGATGAGCAGTTCTTC. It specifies CASSQAAGLRGDEQFF.